This is a list of T cell receptor beta chains from one sample in a study of T cells in narcolepsy. Profiled with immunoSEQ multiplex PCR; TCRdb holds only in-frame clones, not every one. The sample carries more than 20,000 clones, about 90% recorded once. Sequenced input: CD45RA- memory CD4+ T cells from PBMCs. The receptors come from a human donor with narcolepsy. The CDR3 runs from the conserved cysteine through the conserved F or W. D genes are given only for firm matches. For some rows the clone size is stated as once, few or many, or as a class when expanded; others skip it.

NA	TRBV11-2	TRBJ2-2	NA	TGTGCCAGCCGGGCCTGGCAGAGAAACACCGGGGAGCTGTTTTTT	CASRAWQRNTGELFF
NA	TRBV7-8	TRBJ2-5	once	TGTGCCAGCAGCCCGGACCGGGCTCTGGGGCGGACCCAGTACTTC	CASSPDRALGRTQYF
NA	TRBV6-5	TRBJ1-2	NA	TGTGCCAGCAGTTCCCCAGGGGAGGGAGGCTACACCTTC	CASSSPGEGGYTF
NA	TRBV15	TRBJ1-3	NA	TGTGCCACCAGCCTTGGGTCCGGAAACACCATATATTTT	CATSLGSGNTIYF
NA	TRBV10-3	TRBJ1-5	once	TGTGCCACCAGGACTGCGGGGGATCAGCCCCAGCATTTT	CATRTAGDQPQHF
NA	TRBV18	TRBJ1-2	NA	TGTGCCAGCTCACCGGGAGGGGCCATCTATGGCTACACCTTC	CASSPGGAIYGYTF
NA	TRBV7-3	TRBJ2-1	NA	TGTGCCAGCAGCCAGGGGGGCGGGAACCGGAATGAGCAGTTCTTC	CASSQGGGNRNEQFF
NA	TRBV10-3	TRBJ2-5	NA	TGTGCCACCCTTGATACGGGACCGATGCAAAGAAAGACCCAGTACTTC	CATLDTGPMQRKTQYF
TRBD2	TRBV7-3	TRBJ2-5	NA	TGTGCCAGCAGCTTAGGGCGGGGGATATCTTTTCAAGAGACCCAGTACTTC	CASSLGRGISFQETQYF
TRBD2	TRBV6-5	TRBJ2-2	NA	TGTGCCAGCAGTTCGCTCGCTAGCGGGAGAACCGGGGAGCTGTTTTTT	CASSSLASGRTGELFF
NA	TRBV6-4	TRBJ1-1	NA	TGTGCCAGCAGTGTCACTCGGAACACTGAAGCTTTCTTT	CASSVTRNTEAFF
TRBD2	TRBV7-2	TRBJ2-1	NA	TGTGCCAGCAGCACCTCACTAGCGGCGAGCTCCTACAATGAGCAGTTCTTC	CASSTSLAASSYNEQFF
NA	TRBV4-1	TRBJ2-3	NA	TGCGCCAGCAGCGTTCGGGACAGCACAGATACGCAGTATTTT	CASSVRDSTDTQYF
NA	TRBV11-3	TRBJ2-2	NA	TGTGCCAGCAGTTCTGGGGTGCTCAACGGGGAGCTGTTTTTT	CASSSGVLNGELFF
TRBD1	TRBV5-4	TRBJ2-5	NA	TGTGCCAGCAGCTTGCGACAGGGTCGGCGGGAGACCCAGTACTTC	CASSLRQGRRETQYF
NA	TRBV20-1	TRBJ1-4	NA	TGCAGTGCACGGCCGAATGAAAAACTGTTTTTT	CSARPNEKLFF
NA	TRBV7-6	TRBJ2-1	NA	TGTGCCAGCAGCTTAGTCGGCAATGAGCAGTTCTTC	CASSLVGNEQFF
NA	TRBV9	TRBJ1-1	NA	TGTGCCAGCAGCGTAGATCCGGGCGGGACTGAAGCTTTCTTT	CASSVDPGGTEAFF
TRBD2	TRBV7-2	TRBJ2-5	NA	TGTGCCAGCAGCTTGGGGACTAGCGGGCGGAACTACCAAGAGACCCAGTACTTC	CASSLGTSGRNYQETQYF
TRBD2	TRBV18	TRBJ2-1	NA	TGTGCCAGCTCACCGAATGGCCCCGGGACTAGCGGGGGAAATGAGCAGTTCTTC	CASSPNGPGTSGGNEQFF
TRBD1	TRBV30	TRBJ1-2	NA	TGTGCCTTGGGGGACAGAGGTTCCTATGGCTACACCTTC	CALGDRGSYGYTF
TRBD2	TRBV19	TRBJ2-3	NA	TGTGCCAGTAGTATCAGGCTAGCGGGAGAAATCACAGATACGCAGTATTTT	CASSIRLAGEITDTQYF
NA	TRBV19	TRBJ2-2	once	TGTGCCAGTCGACCTTACCCCGGACGGAACACCGGGGAGCTGTTTTTT	CASRPYPGRNTGELFF
NA	TRBV25-1	TRBJ2-5	NA	TGTGCCAGCACCTACTCCCCGAGAGAGACCCAGTACTTC	CASTYSPRETQYF
NA	TRBV9	TRBJ2-3	NA	TGTGCCAGCAGCGTGCGAGTATCAGATACGCAGTATTTT	CASSVRVSDTQYF
NA	TRBV30	TRBJ1-4	NA	TGTGCCTGGAGTTGGGGGGATAATGAAAAACTGTTTTTT	CAWSWGDNEKLFF
TRBD1	TRBV7-2	TRBJ1-2	NA	TGTGCCAGCAGCTTGGGACAGGGTTATGGCTACACCTTC	CASSLGQGYGYTF
NA	TRBV11-2	TRBJ2-7	once	TGTGCCAGCAGCTTAGATCAATACGAGCAGTACTTC	CASSLDQYEQYF
NA	TRBV5-8	TRBJ1-5	NA	TGTGCCAGCAGCCCGAGGGCACTACTCAATCAGCCCCAGCATTTT	CASSPRALLNQPQHF
NA	TRBV5-1	TRBJ2-3	NA	TGCGCCAGCAGCACGGGGGTCTTCACAGATACGCAGTATTTT	CASSTGVFTDTQYF
TRBD2	TRBV29-1	TRBJ2-1	NA	TGCAGCGTTGGACTAGCGGGATTTAATGAGCAGTTCTTC	CSVGLAGFNEQFF
TRBD1	TRBV5-1	TRBJ1-2	NA	TGCGCCAGCAGCTCCTGGACAGGGAACTATGGCTACACCTTC	CASSSWTGNYGYTF
TRBD2	TRBV5-1	TRBJ2-5	NA	TGCGCCAGCAGCTTGGCCGGGACTAGCCTACAAGAGACCCAGTACTTC	CASSLAGTSLQETQYF